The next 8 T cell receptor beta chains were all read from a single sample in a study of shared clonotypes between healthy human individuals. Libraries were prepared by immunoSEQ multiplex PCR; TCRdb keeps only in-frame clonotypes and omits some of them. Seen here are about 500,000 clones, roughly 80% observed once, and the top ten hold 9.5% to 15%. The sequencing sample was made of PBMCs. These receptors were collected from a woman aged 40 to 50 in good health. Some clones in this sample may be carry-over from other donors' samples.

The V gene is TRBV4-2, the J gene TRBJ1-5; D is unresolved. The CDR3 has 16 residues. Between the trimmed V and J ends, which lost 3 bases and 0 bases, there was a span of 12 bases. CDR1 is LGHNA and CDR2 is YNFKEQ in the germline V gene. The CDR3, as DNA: TGTGCCAGCAGCCAGGACGGTGGGTATAGCAATCAGCCCCAGCATTTT. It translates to CASSQDGGYSNQPQHF.

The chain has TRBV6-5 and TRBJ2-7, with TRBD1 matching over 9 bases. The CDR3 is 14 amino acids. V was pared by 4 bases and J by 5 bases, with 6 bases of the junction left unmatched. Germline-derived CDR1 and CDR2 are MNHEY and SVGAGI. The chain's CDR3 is CASSLTGGMDEQYF. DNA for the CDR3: TGTGCCAGCAGTTTGACAGGGGGGATGGACGAGCAGTACTTC.

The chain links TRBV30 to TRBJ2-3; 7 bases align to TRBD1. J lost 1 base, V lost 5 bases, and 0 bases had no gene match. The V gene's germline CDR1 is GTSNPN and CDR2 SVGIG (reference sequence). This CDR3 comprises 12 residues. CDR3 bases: TGTGCCTGGGGGACAGGCACAGATACGCAGTATTTT. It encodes CAWGTGTDTQYF.

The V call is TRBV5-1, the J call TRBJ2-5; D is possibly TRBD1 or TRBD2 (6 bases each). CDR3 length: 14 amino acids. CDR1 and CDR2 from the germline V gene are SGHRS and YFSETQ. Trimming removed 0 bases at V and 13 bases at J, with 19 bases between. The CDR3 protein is CASSLDTSRGLWYF. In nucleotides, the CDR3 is TGCGCCAGCAGCTTGGATACTAGCAGGGGTCTATGGTACTTC.

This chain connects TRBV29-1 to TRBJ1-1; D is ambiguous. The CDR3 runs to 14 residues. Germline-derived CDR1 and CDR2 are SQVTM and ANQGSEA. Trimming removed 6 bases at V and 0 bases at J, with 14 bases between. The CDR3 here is CSVRTLQMNTEAFF. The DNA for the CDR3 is TGCAGCGTAAGGACCCTACAGATGAACACTGAAGCTTTCTTT.

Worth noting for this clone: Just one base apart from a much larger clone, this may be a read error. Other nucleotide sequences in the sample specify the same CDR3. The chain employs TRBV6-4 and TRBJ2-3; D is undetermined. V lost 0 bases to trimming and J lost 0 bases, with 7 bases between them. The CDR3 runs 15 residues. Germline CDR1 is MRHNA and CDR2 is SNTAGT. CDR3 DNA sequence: TGTGCCAGCAGTGACTCGGCAGGCAGCACAGATACGCAGTATTTT. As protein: CASSDSAGSTDTQYF.

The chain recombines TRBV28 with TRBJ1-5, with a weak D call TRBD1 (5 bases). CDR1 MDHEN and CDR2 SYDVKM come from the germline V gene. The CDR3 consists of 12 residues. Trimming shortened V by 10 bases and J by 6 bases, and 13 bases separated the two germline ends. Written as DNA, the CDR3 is TGTGCCACCTCACTGGGGGGTCAGCCCCAGCATTTT. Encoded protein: CATSLGGQPQHF.

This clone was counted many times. CDR3: CASSLFYGDEQYF. CDR3 sequence (DNA): TGTGCCAGCAGCCTTTTTTACGGGGACGAGCAGTACTTC. The V call is TRBV14, the J call TRBJ2-7; a weak D match, TRBD2 (5 bases). Trimming removed 4 bases at V and 5 bases at J, with 12 bases between. Germline V CDR1 and CDR2: SGHDN, FVKESK. CDR3 length: 13 amino acids.